This T cell receptor (beta chain) was observed in a study of T-cell memory formation after mild COVID-19. Study-level results: A second wave expanding day 15 to 37 was CD4+-biased; contracting clones were balanced. The pre-infection memory compartment contained some responding clones, suggesting cross-reactive memory joined.

CDR1 is SGHRS and CDR2 is YFSETQ in the germline V gene. The germline V and J ends were trimmed by 4 bases and 0 bases, with 10 bases remaining between them. This CDR3 has 14 residues. To note about this clonotype: Its antigen remains unidentified.

5'RACE, which relied on constant-segment primers, yielded TCR alpha and TCR beta cDNA libraries carrying sample barcodes and UMIs. Each CDR3 protein is one row after TCRdb ran MiXCR on the 5' RACE reads. Of hundreds of thousands of distinct CDR3 sequences listed, 28% were seen once; the top ten hold less than 15%. The clonotype originates from an adult woman who had mild COVID-19 (a few samples of this study predate the infection). Cell type and time point are not known. V gene TRBV5-1 combines with J gene TRBJ1-1; no reliable D call. Sequencing input: PBMCs or a T cell subset sorted from them (not recorded which). CDR3 in amino acids: CASSTDGMNTEAFF. The CDR3 DNA reads as TGCGCCAGCAGCACCGACGGGATGAACACTGAAGCTTTCTTT.